This T cell receptor beta chain was sequenced during a study of T cell repertoires in ileal Crohn's disease. Only in-frame clones appear in the TCRdb table, and some are missing; sequencing was by immunoSEQ multiplex PCR. This sample has under 35,000 clones, with around 80% found just once. V was cut by 3 bases and J by 7 bases, with 9 bases left in between. Looked up from germline, CDR1 is SNHLY and CDR2 is FYNNEI. This CDR3 is built from 12 residues. This clonotype originated in an adult with Crohn's disease. The chain carries TRBV2 and TRBJ1-2; weak D call: TRBD1 (5 bases). Sequencing input: ileal tissue. For the CDR3, the DNA is TGTGCCAGCAGTGACCGGGGGTTTGGCTACACCTTC. Its protein product is CASSDRGFGYTF.